These T cell receptor beta chains were read from a single sample in a study of T-cell reconstitution after alpha-beta-depleted transplantation in children. Via MiXCR, TCRdb re-called the PCR reads, giving one row per CDR3 protein. The table has a few thousand distinct CDR3 sequences, roughly 15% seen once; the top ten hold 84%. The specimen was PBMCs, mostly from graft donor cells, collected 180 days after TCRalphabeta/CD19-depleted stem cell transplant. All receptors come from a patient aged 2 to 9 who had a stem cell transplant for inherited bone marrow failure, so the T cells may come from the graft donor. Both conserved end residues are part of each CDR3. The D gene is left open where the match is weak. Not all rows give a size; the values are once, few, many and, for expanded clones, a class.

NA	TRBJ2-7	NA	TRBV25-1	CASSQSYEQYF	TGTGCCAGCAGTCAGAGCTACGAGCAGTACTTC
many	TRBJ2-1	TRBD2	TRBV13	CASSLPGTNYNEQFF	TGTGCCAGCAGCTTGCCCGGGACTAATTACAATGAGCAGTTCTTC
many	TRBJ2-3	TRBD2	TRBV11-2	CASSLRTSGKINRADTQYF	TGTGCCAGCAGCTTGAGGACTAGCGGGAAAATCAATCGGGCAGATACGCAGTATTTT
many	TRBJ2-7	NA	TRBV7-9	CASSERLGLYEQYF	TGTGCCAGCAGCGAGAGACTAGGCCTCTACGAGCAGTACTTC
many	TRBJ2-1	TRBD2	TRBV18	CASSPPSGWANEQFF	TGTGCCAGCTCACCACCTAGCGGGTGGGCGAATGAGCAGTTCTTC
many	TRBJ2-1	NA	TRBV24-1	CATSAPGGQAPYNEQFF	TGTGCCACCAGTGCCCCCGGCGGGCAGGCCCCCTACAATGAGCAGTTCTTC
many	TRBJ2-3	NA	TRBV13	CASSRQVRDWYSTDTQYF	TGTGCCAGCAGCCGGCAGGTGCGGGACTGGTATAGCACAGATACGCAGTATTTT
many	TRBJ1-2	NA	TRBV20-1	CRLGQWGYGYTF	TGCCGACTCGGGCAGTGGGGCTATGGCTACACCTTC
many	TRBJ2-4	NA	TRBV4-3	CASSLRTGRENIQYF	TGCGCCAGCAGCCTCCGGACAGGGAGGGAAAACATTCAGTACTTC
many	TRBJ2-7	TRBD1	TRBV7-9	CASSHLRDRVYEQYF	TGTGCCAGCAGCCATCTACGGGACAGGGTCTACGAGCAGTACTTC
NA	TRBJ2-3	NA	TRBV20-1	CSASTQGGPDTQYF	TGCAGTGCTAGTACCCAGGGGGGCCCAGATACGCAGTATTTT
many	TRBJ2-1	TRBD2	TRBV4-3	CASSAREGSYNEQFF	TGCGCCAGCAGCGCACGGGAGGGCTCCTACAATGAGCAGTTCTTC
many	TRBJ1-1	TRBD1	TRBV28	CASSLNPGTGTLEAFF	TGTGCCAGCAGTTTAAACCCAGGGACAGGCACGCTTGAAGCTTTCTTT
NA	TRBJ2-7	NA	TRBV6-5	CASSYLPTPRSSYEQYF	TGTGCCAGCAGTTACCTACCCACTCCTAGGAGCTCCTACGAGCAGTACTTC
NA	TRBJ2-3	TRBD2	TRBV20-1	CSGSPPLAGGRGNVDTQYF	TGCAGTGGTAGTCCCCCGCTAGCGGGAGGGCGGGGTAATGTTGATACGCAGTATTTT
many	TRBJ2-5	NA	TRBV7-3	CASSVQGGGETQYF	TGTGCCAGCAGCGTACAGGGAGGCGGGGAGACCCAGTACTTC
many	TRBJ2-7	NA	TRBV20-1	CSAIRLSYEQYF	TGCAGTGCTATTCGACTTTCCTACGAGCAGTACTTC
many	TRBJ1-5	TRBD1	TRBV2	CASSYPTGGNQPQHF	TGTGCCAGCAGTTATCCGACAGGGGGCAATCAGCCCCAGCATTTT
many	TRBJ2-7	NA	TRBV4-1	CASSQPGTSSYEQYF	TGCGCCAGCAGCCAGCCCGGTACTAGTTCGTACGAGCAGTACTTC
many	TRBJ2-7	NA	TRBV15	CATSPYVGTSPAQYF	TGTGCCACCAGCCCCTATGTCGGGACGTCGCCCGCGCAGTACTTC
many	TRBJ1-4	NA	TRBV18	CASSPPGTRNEKLFF	TGTGCCAGCTCACCACCCGGGACAAGGAATGAAAAACTGTTTTTT
many	TRBJ1-5	NA	TRBV3-1	CASSQPSRANQPQHF	TGTGCCAGCAGCCAGCCGAGCAGGGCCAATCAGCCCCAGCATTTT
few	TRBJ2-3	NA	TRBV29-1	CSVDVVQYTSTDTQYF	TGCAGCGTTGATGTGGTACAATACACTAGCACAGATACGCAGTATTTT
NA	TRBJ1-1	NA	TRBV7-2	CASSLARTMWNTEAFF	TGTGCCAGCAGCTTAGCGCGGACTATGTGGAACACTGAAGCTTTCTTT
many	TRBJ2-1	NA	TRBV29-1	CSVENQGYNEQFF	TGCAGCGTTGAAAACCAGGGGTACAATGAGCAGTTCTTC
NA	TRBJ2-7	NA	TRBV12-3/TRBV12-4	CASRQQEPYEQYF	TGTGCCAGCAGACAGCAGGAGCCCTACGAGCAGTACTTC
few	TRBJ2-7	NA	TRBV12-3/TRBV12-4	CASSSVGGAGEQYF	TGTGCCAGCAGTTCGGTGGGGGGGGCCGGCGAGCAGTACTTC
NA	TRBJ2-7	TRBD1	TRBV19	CASSPRTGGYEQYF	TGTGCCAGTAGTCCCCGGACAGGGGGCTACGAGCAGTACTTC
many	TRBJ1-5	NA	TRBV28	CASSFIGLRQPQHF	TGTGCCAGCAGTTTTATAGGGTTACGGCAGCCCCAGCATTTT
many	TRBJ1-4	NA	TRBV7-2	CASSRGRGTNEKLFF	TGTGCCAGCAGTCGTGGACGTGGAACTAATGAAAAACTGTTTTTT
many	TRBJ2-7	TRBD1	TRBV4-3	CASSHRTGGIYEQYF	TGCGCCAGCAGCCATCGGACAGGGGGAATATACGAGCAGTACTTC
many	TRBJ2-5	NA	TRBV7-2	CASSLALRRALQETQYF	TGTGCCAGCAGCTTAGCGCTTAGGCGGGCCCTTCAAGAGACCCAGTACTTC
NA	TRBJ1-5	TRBD1	TRBV5-1	CASSASTGGNQPQHF	TGCGCCAGCAGCGCCTCGACAGGGGGCAATCAGCCCCAGCATTTT
many	TRBJ2-5	TRBD1	TRBV7-2	CASSLARTGGRETQYF	TGTGCCAGCAGCTTAGCCCGGACAGGGGGCCGAGAGACCCAGTACTTC
many	TRBJ2-3	TRBD2	TRBV10-1	CASSETWTSGNTDTQYF	TGCGCCAGCAGTGAGACATGGACTAGCGGGAACACAGATACGCAGTATTTT
many	TRBJ2-3	NA	TRBV28	CAIDDTDTQYF	TGTGCCATCGATGACACAGATACGCAGTATTTT
NA	TRBJ1-2	NA	TRBV28	CASRGLYGYTF	TGTGCCAGCAGGGGACTCTATGGCTACACCTTC
few	TRBJ2-7	TRBD1	TRBV7-9	CASSSPLDRAKAYEQYF	TGTGCCAGCAGCTCGCCTCTGGACAGGGCAAAGGCCTACGAGCAGTACTTC
many	TRBJ2-3	NA	TRBV10-3	CAISESRDTQYF	TGTGCCATCAGTGAGTCAAGAGATACGCAGTATTTT
many	TRBJ1-1	TRBD1	TRBV7-9	CASSTFGTGDQNTEAFF	TGTGCCAGCAGCACCTTCGGGACAGGGGATCAGAACACTGAAGCTTTCTTT
many	TRBJ2-2	TRBD2	TRBV4-1	CASSQVGGSGELFF	TGCGCCAGCAGCCAAGTGGGGGGGTCCGGGGAGCTGTTTTTT
NA	TRBJ2-2	NA	TRBV3-1	CASSRTPWDSGELFF	TGTGCCAGCAGCCGAACCCCTTGGGATTCCGGGGAGCTGTTTTTT
many	TRBJ2-7	NA	TRBV5-1	CASSLVGRTYEQYF	TGCGCCAGCAGCTTGGTCGGCAGGACCTACGAGCAGTACTTC
many	TRBJ2-1	TRBD2	TRBV11-3	CASSRAGTSEGEQFF	TGTGCCAGCAGCCGTGCCGGGACTAGCGAGGGTGAGCAGTTCTTC
many	TRBJ1-3	TRBD1	TRBV12-3/TRBV12-4	CASSQGQISGNTIYF	TGTGCCAGCAGCCAGGGACAGATCTCTGGAAACACCATATATTTT
many	TRBJ1-5	NA	TRBV4-2	CASSREGEAQPQHF	TGTGCCAGCAGCCGGGAGGGGGAGGCTCAGCCCCAGCATTTT
NA	TRBJ1-4	NA	TRBV7-9	CASSNKGSSSEKLFF	TGTGCCAGCAGCAACAAGGGCAGCAGTTCTGAAAAACTGTTTTTT
NA	TRBJ2-7	TRBD1	TRBV28	CASRYGTGGNEQYF	TGTGCCAGCAGGTACGGGACAGGGGGAAACGAGCAGTACTTC
many	TRBJ1-1	NA	TRBV7-9	CASSLGGADGMNTEAFF	TGTGCCAGCAGCTTAGGGGGGGCGGATGGGATGAACACTGAAGCTTTCTTT
many	TRBJ2-1	NA	TRBV12-3/TRBV12-4	CASSSQGQFF	TGTGCCAGCAGTTCTCAGGGGCAGTTCTTC
many	TRBJ2-7	TRBD2	TRBV5-1	CASSEGLAGEQYF	TGCGCCAGCAGCGAAGGCTTAGCGGGTGAGCAGTACTTC
NA	TRBJ2-5	TRBD1	TRBV11-1	CASSPKDRQETQYF	TGTGCCAGCAGCCCCAAGGACAGGCAAGAGACCCAGTACTTC
many	TRBJ1-5	TRBD1	TRBV19	CASSNGQEGQPQHF	TGTGCCAGTAGCAATGGACAGGAAGGGCAGCCCCAGCATTTT
many	TRBJ1-1	NA	TRBV4-3	CASSQDSSPNTEAFF	TGCGCCAGCAGCCAAGATTCATCGCCGAACACTGAAGCTTTCTTT
many	TRBJ2-2	NA	TRBV29-1	CSVEGAGELFF	TGCAGCGTTGAAGGGGCGGGGGAGCTGTTTTTT
many	TRBJ2-2	NA	TRBV5-1	CASSWGAGRNTGELFF	TGCGCCAGCAGCTGGGGGGCTGGCAGAAACACCGGGGAGCTGTTTTTT
many	TRBJ2-7	NA	TRBV20-1	CSASPIYEQYF	TGCAGTGCTAGCCCCATCTACGAGCAGTACTTC
many	TRBJ2-1	TRBD2	TRBV4-3	CASSYQLAGDHEQFF	TGCGCCAGCAGTTATCAACTAGCGGGAGACCATGAGCAGTTCTTC
many	TRBJ2-1	NA	TRBV2	CASSDRPGGDEQFF	TGTGCCAGCAGTGATAGGCCAGGGGGGGATGAGCAGTTCTTC
once	TRBJ2-7	NA	TRBV7-2	CASSLGRGRNYEQYF	TGTGCCAGCAGCTTAGGTCGGGGTAGAAACTACGAGCAGTACTTC